There are many counts of the clone carrying this T cell receptor beta chain. Its antigen is unidentified. Looked up from germline, CDR1 is DFQATT and CDR2 is SNEGSKA (reference sequence). The V segment lost 6 bases and the J segment 0 bases; nucleotides outside the gene matches: 8. The CDR3 spans 17 residues. The entry originates in a study of T-cell reconstitution after alpha-beta-depleted transplantation in children. Study findings and constraints: It was newly produced T cells that mostly accounted for T-cell counts and diversity one year after transplant. Reportedly, alpha-beta T cells present about two months post-transplant originated from several hundred expanded clones of graft origin. The origin of high day-60 TCRbeta diversity in some patients lay in surviving recipient T cells and thymic progenitors.

Unique molecular identifiers were used to barcode this TCRbeta library. TCRdb passed the PCR reads through MiXCR, listing each CDR3 protein once. This repertoire shows around 30,000 distinct CDR3 sequences, approximately 7% found once; its top ten account for around 30%. This sequence originates from a child under two years old who had a stem cell transplant for acute myeloid leukemia, so the T cells may come from the graft donor. The sample was peripheral blood, taken 60 days after TCRalphabeta/CD19-depleted stem cell transplant. This chain joins TRBV20-1 and TRBJ2-5, with 15 bases aligning to TRBD2. In DNA, the CDR3 is TGCAGTGCCTTAGGACTAGCGGGAGGGGGGTACCAAGAGACCCAGTACTTC. It is translated as CSALGLAGGGYQETQYF.